This T cell receptor beta chain was sequenced in a study of radiotherapy plus CTLA-4 blockade in lung cancer. Per germline, CDR1 MRHNA and CDR2 SNTAGT. The CDR3 extends over 16 amino acids. Germline trimming cut 7 bases from V and 2 bases from J; bases unmatched to any gene: 13. Profiling relied on immunoSEQ multiplex PCR, and the TCRdb table lists in-frame clones only, not all of them. The sample lists fewer than 95,000 clones; approximately 83% were seen once. The source was peripheral blood, collected from a patient treated with radiotherapy plus ipilimumab. This rearrangement joins TRBV6-4 to TRBJ1-1; TRBD1 agrees at 7 bases. The TCR was taken from a human donor with non-small cell lung cancer who had stable disease on radiotherapy plus ipilimumab. Here the CDR3 reads CASTSSGAGGNTEAFF. The DNA for the CDR3 is TGTGCCAGCACCTCGTCGGGGGCAGGGGGAAACACTGAAGCTTTCTTT.